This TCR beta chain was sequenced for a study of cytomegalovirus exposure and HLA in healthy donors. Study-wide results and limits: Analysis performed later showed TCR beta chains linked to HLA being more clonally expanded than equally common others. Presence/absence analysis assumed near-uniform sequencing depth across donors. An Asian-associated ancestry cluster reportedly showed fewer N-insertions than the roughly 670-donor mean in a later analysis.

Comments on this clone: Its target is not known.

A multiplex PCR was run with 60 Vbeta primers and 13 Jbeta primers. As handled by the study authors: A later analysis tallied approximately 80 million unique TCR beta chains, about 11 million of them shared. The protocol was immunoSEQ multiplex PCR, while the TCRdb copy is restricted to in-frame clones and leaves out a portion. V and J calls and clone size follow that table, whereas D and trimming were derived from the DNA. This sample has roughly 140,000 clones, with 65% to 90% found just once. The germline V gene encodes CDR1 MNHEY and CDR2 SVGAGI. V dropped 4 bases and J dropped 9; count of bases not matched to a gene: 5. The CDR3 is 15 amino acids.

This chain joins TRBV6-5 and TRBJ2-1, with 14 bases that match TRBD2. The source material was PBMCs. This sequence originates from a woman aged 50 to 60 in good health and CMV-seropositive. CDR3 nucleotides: TGTGCCAGCAGTTTTACGACTAGCGGGGGGGGTGAGCAGTTCTTC. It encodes CASSFTTSGGGEQFF.